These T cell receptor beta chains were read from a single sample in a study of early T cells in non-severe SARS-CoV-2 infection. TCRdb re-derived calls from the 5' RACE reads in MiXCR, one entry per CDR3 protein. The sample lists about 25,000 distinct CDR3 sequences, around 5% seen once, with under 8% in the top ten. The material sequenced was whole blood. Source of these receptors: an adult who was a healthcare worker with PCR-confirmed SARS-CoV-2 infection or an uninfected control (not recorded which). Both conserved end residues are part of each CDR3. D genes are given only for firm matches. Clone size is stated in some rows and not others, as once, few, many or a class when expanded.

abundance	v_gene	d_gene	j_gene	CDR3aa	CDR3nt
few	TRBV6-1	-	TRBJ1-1	CASSYRDLNTEAFF	TGTGCCAGCAGTTACCGGGACCTTAACACTGAAGCTTTCTTT
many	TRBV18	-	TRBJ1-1	CASSPDRKNTEAFF	TGTGCCAGCTCACCGGACAGAAAGAACACTGAAGCTTTCTTT
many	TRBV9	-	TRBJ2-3	CASSVMAADTQYF	TGTGCCAGCAGCGTAATGGCCGCAGATACGCAGTATTTT
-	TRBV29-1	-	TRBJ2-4	CSAGRPSPGLQYF	TGCAGCGCTGGTAGGCCATCCCCGGGACTCCAGTACTTC
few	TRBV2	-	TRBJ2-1	CASSELIAGHEQFF	TGTGCCAGCAGTGAACTAATAGCTGGGCATGAGCAGTTCTTC
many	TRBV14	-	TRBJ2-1	CASSQALWYEQFF	TGTGCCAGCAGCCAAGCGCTGTGGTATGAGCAGTTCTTC
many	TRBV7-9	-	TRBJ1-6	CASSLEMNSPLHF	TGTGCCAGCAGCTTAGAAATGAATTCACCCCTCCACTTT
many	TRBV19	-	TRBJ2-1	CASSIRPALEQFF	TGTGCCAGTAGTATTAGGCCTGCCCTAGAGCAGTTCTTC
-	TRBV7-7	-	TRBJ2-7	CASSLEAGESYEQYF	TGTGCTAGCAGCTTAGAGGCGGGCGAATCCTACGAGCAGTACTTC
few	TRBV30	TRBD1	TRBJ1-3	CAFGPGTGGTGNTIYF	TGTGCCTTTGGCCCCGGGACAGGGGGCACTGGAAACACCATATATTTT
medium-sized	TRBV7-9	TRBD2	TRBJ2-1	CALGLAGGNEQFF	TGTGCCCTCGGGCTAGCGGGAGGGAATGAGCAGTTCTTC
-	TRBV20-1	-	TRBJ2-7	CSASKHEQYF	TGCAGTGCTAGTAAGCACGAGCAGTACTTC
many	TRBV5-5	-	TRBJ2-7	CASSFPGTGPIEQYF	TGTGCCAGCAGCTTCCCCGGGACTGGGCCAATCGAGCAGTACTTC
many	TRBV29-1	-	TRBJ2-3	CSSSATGADTQYF	TGCAGCTCCTCGGCGACAGGTGCAGATACGCAGTATTTT
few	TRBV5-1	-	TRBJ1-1	CASSLVAAQMNTEAFF	TGCGCCAGCAGCTTGGTGGCGGCTCAGATGAACACTGAAGCTTTCTTT
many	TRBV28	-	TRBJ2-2	CAATGVRAGELFF	TGTGCCGCTACGGGCGTCAGGGCCGGGGAGCTGTTTTTT
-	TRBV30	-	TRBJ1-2	CAWSVSGTHGYTF	TGTGCCTGGAGTGTTTCAGGGACCCATGGCTACACCTTC
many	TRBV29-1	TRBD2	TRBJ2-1	CSVRGTSGSYNEQFF	TGCAGCGTACGGGGGACTAGCGGGTCCTACAATGAGCAGTTCTTC
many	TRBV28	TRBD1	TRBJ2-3	CASSHRQGPDTQYF	TGTGCCAGCAGTCATAGACAGGGTCCAGATACGCAGTATTTT
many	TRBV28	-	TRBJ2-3	CALELARVPDTQYF	TGTGCCCTCGAGTTGGCCAGGGTGCCAGATACGCAGTATTTT
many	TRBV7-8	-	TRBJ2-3	CASSSLYRLGDTQYF	TGTGCCAGCAGCTCCCTGTACAGGCTGGGAGATACGCAGTATTTT
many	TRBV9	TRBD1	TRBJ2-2	CASSAHRGSGTGELFF	TGTGCCAGCAGCGCCCACAGGGGGTCGGGCACCGGGGAGCTGTTTTTT
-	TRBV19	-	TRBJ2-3	CASSTGDDTDTQYF	TGTGCCAGTAGTACAGGGGACGACACAGATACGCAGTATTTT
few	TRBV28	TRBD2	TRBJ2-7	CASSGLDPYEQYF	TGTGCCAGCAGCGGACTAGACCCCTACGAGCAGTACTTC
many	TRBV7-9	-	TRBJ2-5	CASSLGAGTETQYF	TGTGCCAGCAGCTTAGGTGCAGGGACGGAGACCCAGTACTTC
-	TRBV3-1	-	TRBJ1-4	CASSQGYEEKLFF	TGTGCCAGCAGCCAAGGGTATGAGGAAAAACTGTTTTTT
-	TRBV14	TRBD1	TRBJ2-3	CASSPLGQTDTQYF	TGTGCCAGCAGCCCACTGGGACAGACAGATACGCAGTATTTT
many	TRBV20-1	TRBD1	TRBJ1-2	CSAWGAGGHYGYTF	TGCAGTGCTTGGGGGGCAGGGGGCCACTATGGCTACACCTTC
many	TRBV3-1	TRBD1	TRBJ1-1	CASSPLAGRTGAEAFF	TGTGCCAGCAGCCCACTAGCGGGTCGCACAGGGGCTGAAGCTTTCTTT
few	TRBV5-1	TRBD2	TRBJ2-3	CASKTRLAGDTQYF	TGCGCCAGCAAGACCCGACTAGCGGGAGATACGCAGTATTTT
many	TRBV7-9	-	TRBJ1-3	CASSLGGQPGNTIYF	TGTGCCAGCAGCTTAGGTGGACAGCCTGGAAACACCATATATTTT
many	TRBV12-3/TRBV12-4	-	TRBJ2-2	CASSLFPSDQNTGELFF	TGTGCCAGCAGTTTATTCCCCTCCGACCAGAACACCGGGGAGCTGTTTTTT
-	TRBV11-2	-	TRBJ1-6	CASSPGNSPLHF	TGTGCCAGCAGCCCGGGAAATTCACCCCTCCACTTT
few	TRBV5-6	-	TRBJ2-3	CASSPELGSTDTQYF	TGTGCCAGCAGCCCGGAGCTCGGTAGCACAGATACGCAGTATTTT
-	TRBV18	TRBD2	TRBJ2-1	CASSPALGLAGQSSYNEQFF	TGTGCCAGCTCACCCGCCCTCGGACTAGCGGGCCAGAGCTCCTACAATGAGCAGTTCTTC
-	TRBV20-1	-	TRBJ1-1	CSARTGGNTEAFF	TGCAGTGCTAGGACTGGGGGAAACACTGAAGCTTTCTTT
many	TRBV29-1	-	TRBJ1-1	CSVGGGTEAFF	TGCAGCGTTGGAGGGGGGACTGAAGCTTTCTTT
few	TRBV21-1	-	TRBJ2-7	CASIPRRGTPTYEQYF	TGTGCCAGCATCCCTAGAAGGGGGACGCCTACCTACGAGCAGTACTTC
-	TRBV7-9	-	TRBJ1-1	CASSVIGQNEAFF	TGTGCCAGCAGCGTAATAGGACAGAATGAAGCTTTCTTT
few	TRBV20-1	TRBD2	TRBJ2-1	CSARRTSGGARLNEQFF	TGCAGTGCTAGACGGACTAGCGGGGGGGCCAGATTGAATGAGCAGTTCTTC
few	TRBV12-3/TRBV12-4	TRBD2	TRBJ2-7	CASSIRQRGATYEQYF	TGTGCCAGCAGTATCCGTCAGCGGGGGGCGACCTACGAGCAGTACTTC
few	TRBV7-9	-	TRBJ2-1	CASSPRAAYNEQFF	TGTGCCAGCAGCCCCCGGGCCGCTTACAATGAGCAGTTCTTC
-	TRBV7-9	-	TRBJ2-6	CASSPEQYGGANVLTF	TGTGCCAGCAGCCCCGAGCAATATGGCGGGGCCAACGTCCTGACTTTC
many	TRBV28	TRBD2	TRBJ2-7	CASNSPGTSEYEQYF	TGTGCCAGCAACTCTCCCGGGACTAGCGAATACGAGCAGTACTTC
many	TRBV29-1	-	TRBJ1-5	CSPKWGSSNQPQHF	TGCAGCCCGAAGTGGGGCTCAAGCAATCAGCCCCAGCATTTT
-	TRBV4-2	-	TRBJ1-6	CASSPTGAGSSYNSPLHF	TGTGCCAGCAGCCCCACGGGGGCAGGGAGCTCCTATAATTCACCCCTCCACTTT
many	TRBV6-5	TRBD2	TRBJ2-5	CATGLAGGQETQYF	TGTGCCACCGGACTAGCGGGGGGCCAAGAGACCCAGTACTTC
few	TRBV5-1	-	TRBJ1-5	CASSLAPQPGQPQHF	TGCGCCAGCAGCTTGGCCCCGCAGCCAGGGCAGCCCCAGCATTTT
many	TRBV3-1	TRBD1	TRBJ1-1	CASSQDLDRGLTEAFF	TGTGCCAGCAGCCAAGATCTCGACAGGGGGCTGACTGAAGCTTTCTTT
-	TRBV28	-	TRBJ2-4	CASSPTGDYLNIQYF	TGTGCCAGCAGTCCGACAGGGGACTACCTCAACATTCAGTACTTC
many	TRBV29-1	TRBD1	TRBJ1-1	CSVEAQGAVEAFF	TGCAGCGTTGAAGCTCAGGGGGCGGTTGAAGCTTTCTTT
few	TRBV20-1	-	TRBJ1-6	CSARLGQVKSPLHF	TGCAGTGCGAGACTGGGGCAGGTGAAATCACCCCTCCACTTT
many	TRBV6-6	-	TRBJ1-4	CASSYSTATNEKLFF	TGTGCCAGCAGTTACTCGACTGCAACTAATGAAAAACTGTTTTTT
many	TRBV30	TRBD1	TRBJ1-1	CASPGQGAEAFF	TGTGCCAGTCCCGGACAGGGCGCTGAAGCTTTCTTT